These 23 T cell receptor beta chains originate from one sample sequenced in a study of OX40 agonist ivuxolimab in advanced cancers. Some clones are missing from TCRdb's copy, which holds only in-frame ones; the method was immunoSEQ multiplex PCR. There are some 50,000 clones in the sample; roughly 91% occur only once, and roughly 28% lies in the top ten. The source material was CD4+ or CD8+ T cells sorted from blood, sampled in a trial of the OX40 agonist ivuxolimab. The origin of the receptors is an adult with an advanced solid tumor such as melanoma, head and neck, liver or kidney cancer.

This chain links TRBV21-1 with TRBJ2-3; the DNA was not used to check the table's D call, TRBD1. TRBV21-1 is marked as a pseudogene. CDR3 size: 16 residues. In DNA, the CDR3 is TGTGCCAGCAGCAACGGACAGGGGGGGAACACAGATACGCAGTATTTT. Translated, it gives CASSNGQGGNTDTQYF.

The CDR3 nucleotides are TGTGCCAGCAGTTTAGGGTCAGATACGCAGTATTTT. This codes for CASSLGSDTQYF. The V gene is TRBV27, the J gene TRBJ2-3; unclear D gene. CDR1 and CDR2 (germline): MNHEY, SMNVEV (reference sequence). Between the trimmed V and J ends, which lost 2 bases and 4 bases, there was a span of 4 bases. The CDR3 length is 12 residues.

This sequence joins TRBV6-6 and TRBJ1-1, with D tentatively TRBD1 (5 bases). V was pared by 5 bases and J by 8 bases, with 18 bases between. The CDR3 consists of 14 residues. Per the germline V gene, CDR1 is MNHNY and CDR2 is SVGAGI (reference sequence). The CDR3 sequence is CASSRGEGALEAFF. Written as DNA, the CDR3 is TGTGCCAGCAGTCGGGGAGAAGGGGCTCTCGAAGCTTTCTTT.

In DNA, the CDR3 is TGCGCCAGCAGCCCCACAGGGGGCGGGGGCCAGCAGTACTTC. Its protein product is CASSPTGGGGQQYF. The gene calls are TRBV4-1 and TRBJ2-7; 9 positions agree with TRBD1. V was clipped by 4 bases and J by 8 bases; unmatched bases: 9. CDR3 length: 14 amino acids. CDR1 is MGHRA, CDR2 YSYEKL, per germline.

This chain connects TRBV10-1 to TRBJ2-1, with D possibly being TRBD2 (6 bases). V lost 2 bases and J lost 8, with 13 bases in between. Looked up from germline, CDR1 is WNHNN and CDR2 is SYGVQD (reference sequence). CDR3 length equals 14 residues. CDR3 amino acids: CASSEAVERDEQFF. The CDR3 region has the DNA TGCGCCAGCAGTGAGGCCGTCGAGCGGGATGAGCAGTTCTTC.

This sequence joins TRBV11-2 and TRBJ2-7; unclear D gene. The CDR3 runs to 14 residues. The germline V and J ends were trimmed by 0 bases and 1 base, with 7 bases remaining between them. Germline lookup yields CDR1 SGHAT and CDR2 FQNNGV. In nucleotides, the CDR3 is TGTGCCAGCAGCTTAGATCAGCTTTCCTACGAGCAGTACTTC. Protein: CASSLDQLSYEQYF.

This sequence joins TRBV5-1 and TRBJ1-1; D is unresolved. This CDR3 contains 15 residues. Trimming shortened V by 1 base and J by 1 base, and 11 bases separated the two germline ends. The germline CDR1 and CDR2 sequences are SGHRS and YFSETQ. CDR3 nucleotides: TGCGCCAGCAGCTTGTTATACGGAGAGAACACTGAAGCTTTCTTT. Translating gives CASSLLYGENTEAFF.

This chain connects TRBV6-6 to TRBJ1-5; D unresolved. The V gene lost 2 bases and the J gene lost 5 bases, with 16 bases spanning the gap. Per the germline V gene, CDR1 is MNHNY and CDR2 is SVGAGI (reference sequence). The CDR3 spans 16 residues. The CDR3 protein is CASSYTNTPSHQPQHF. CDR3 DNA: TGTGCCAGCAGTTACACAAATACACCGAGCCATCAGCCCCAGCATTTT.

The chain has TRBV7-9 and TRBJ2-7, with 12 bases matching TRBD1. Germline-derived CDR1 and CDR2 are SEHNR and FQNEAQ (reference sequence). Germline trimming cut 7 bases from V and 7 bases from J; bases unmatched to any gene: 11. The CDR3 contains 15 residues. The CDR3 region has the DNA TGTGCCAGCACTCCAACCGGGACAGGGGGCTTGGAGCAGTACTTC. Its translation: CASTPTGTGGLEQYF.

This clone was counted once. J is TRBJ2-7 and V is TRBV28, with D unresolved. The germline V gene has CDR1 MDHEN and CDR2 SYDVKM. The CDR3 runs 12 residues. Trimming left V 2 bases short and J 3 bases short, with 5 bases between. The CDR3 here is CASSLQYYEQYF. The CDR3 DNA sequence: TGTGCCAGCAGTTTACAGTACTACGAGCAGTACTTC.

Regarding this clone: Other DNA sequences from this sample encode an identical CDR3 as well. The chain carries TRBV19 and TRBJ2-7; D not certain. The CDR3 totals 13 residues. Germline V gene lookup returns CDR1 LNHDA and CDR2 SQIVND (reference sequence). V lost 1 base to trimming and J lost 3 bases, with 7 bases between them. CDR3 nucleotides: TGTGCCAGTAGTATAGGACCTAGCTACGAGCAGTACTTC. Translating it yields CASSIGPSYEQYF.

The CDR3, as DNA: TGTGCCATCAGTGATCATACCGGGCCCACCACATCCTACGAGCAGTACTTC. This translates into CAISDHTGPTTSYEQYF. The chain joins TRBV10-3 to TRBJ2-7; D is undetermined. V lost 3 bases, J lost 1 base, and 19 bases lay in between. CDR1 is ENHRY, CDR2 SYGVKD, per germline. The CDR3 is 17 amino acids.

The chain carries TRBV27 and TRBJ1-3; no clear D gene. CDR1 and CDR2 from the germline V gene are MNHEY and SMNVEV (reference sequence). The CDR3 has 13 amino acids. Trimming removed 5 bases from V and 1 base from J, with 6 bases in between. In DNA form, the CDR3 reads TGTGCCAGCAGTACCAATTCTGGAAACACCATATATTTT. This translates into CASSTNSGNTIYF.

The chain combines TRBV7-9 with TRBJ2-7; unclear D gene. Trimming took 1 base from V and 0 from J, leaving 4 bases between them. The CDR3 runs to 13 residues. Germline-derived CDR1 and CDR2 are SEHNR and FQNEAQ (reference sequence). The CDR3: CASSLENSYEQYF. The DNA for the CDR3 is TGTGCCAGCAGCTTAGAGAACTCCTACGAGCAGTACTTC.

J is TRBJ1-6 and V is TRBV25-1; D remains unclear. The CDR3 consists of 13 residues. Germline CDR1 is MGHDK and CDR2 is SYGVNS. Trimming removed 3 bases from V and 5 bases from J, with 5 bases in between. In DNA form, the CDR3 reads TGTGCCAGCAGTGACAGGCATAATTCACCCCTCCACTTT. Its translation is CASSDRHNSPLHF.

The V call is TRBV2, the J call TRBJ2-7; 8 nucleotides agree with TRBD1. After removal of 6 bases from V and 3 bases from J, the junction contained 10 bases not matched to a gene. This CDR3 has 15 amino acids. CDR1 and CDR2 (germline): SNHLY, FYNNEI. CDR3 loop: CASRTRQGWNYEQYF. The CDR3, as DNA: TGTGCCAGCAGAACCAGACAGGGGTGGAACTACGAGCAGTACTTC.

The chain links TRBV19 to TRBJ2-1; unclear D gene. Trimming pared 3 bases from V and 6 bases from J, leaving 15 bases between. In germline, CDR1 is LNHDA, CDR2 SQIVND (reference sequence). CDR3 length equals 15 residues. The CDR3 is CASSILADFGNEQFF. In DNA form, the CDR3 reads TGTGCCAGTAGTATTCTGGCGGATTTCGGCAATGAGCAGTTCTTC.

The chain recombines TRBV5-3 with TRBJ2-2; perhaps TRBD1 as D (5 bases). TRBV5-3 belongs to the ORF category, with a function that is uncertain. V lost 1 base to trimming and J lost 6 bases, with 16 bases between them. The CDR3 contains 16 residues. The CDR3 bases are TGTGCCAGAAGCTTGTTAGGGGTGGGGCACTCCGGGGAGCTGTTTTTT. This translates into CARSLLGVGHSGELFF.

This clone has only one observation. The chain carries TRBV13 and TRBJ2-3; D not resolved. Germline V gene lookup returns CDR1 PRHDT and CDR2 FYEKMQ (reference sequence). V gave up 5 bases and J gave up 6 bases, with 24 bases separating them. The CDR3 extends over 17 amino acids. The chain's CDR3 is CASSLNLVAGLLDTQYF. CDR3 bases: TGTGCCAGCAGCCTAAATTTGGTAGCCGGCCTTTTGGATACGCAGTATTTT.

The chain uses TRBV19 and TRBJ1-1; no clear D. The germline CDR1 and CDR2 sequences are LNHDA and SQIVND (reference sequence). Trimming took off 2 bases at V and 5 bases at J, with 6 bases between the two ends. The CDR3 has 12 amino acids. The CDR3 loop reads CASSISWTEAFF. In nucleotides, the CDR3 is TGTGCCAGTAGTATATCATGGACTGAAGCTTTCTTT.

The rearrangement uses TRBV19 and TRBJ1-1; D is ambiguous. Germline CDR1 and CDR2: LNHDA and SQIVND (reference sequence). Trimming shortened V by 1 base and J by 6 bases, and 12 bases separated the two germline ends. The CDR3 covers 14 residues. DNA for the CDR3: TGTGCCAGTAGTATAGTAGTTAGGGCGGCTGAAGCTTTCTTT. Protein sequence: CASSIVVRAAEAFF.

The rearrangement joins TRBV11-2 to TRBJ2-5, with TRBD1 as a possible D gene (6 bases). CDR1 SGHAT and CDR2 FQNNGV come from the germline V gene. Trimming stripped 6 bases from V and 0 bases from J, with 11 bases between. This CDR3 is 14 amino acids long. The CDR3 nucleotides read TGTGCCAGCAGATTGGACAGATACCAAGAGACCCAGTACTTC. Its protein product is CASRLDRYQETQYF.

A single count supports this clone. V usage is TRBV11-2 and J usage is TRBJ2-3; the D is unclear. Germline loops: CDR1 SGHAT, CDR2 FQNNGV. The CDR3 runs to 11 residues. V was trimmed by 3 bases and J by 4 bases, leaving 2 bases between them. CDR3 loop: CASSFPDTQYF. In DNA, the CDR3 is TGTGCCAGCAGCTTCCCAGATACGCAGTATTTT.